These T cell receptor beta chains were read from a single sample in a study of Ad26.COV2.S vaccination and SARS-CoV-2 variants. Sequencing was performed with immunoSEQ multiplex PCR; in TCRdb, only in-frame clones are kept and a portion is missing. The sample holds 360,000 or so clones, around nine tenths seen once. The specimen was peripheral blood, collected in a trial of Ad26.COV2.S vaccine versus placebo. These receptors were taken from a person between 18 and 59 years old who received the Ad26.COV2.S COVID-19 vaccine or a placebo. CDR3s include the opening cysteine and the closing phenylalanine or tryptophan. Each record gives: J gene, D gene, V gene, clone size, CDR3 DNA, CDR3 protein. D genes are given only for firm matches. Size tells how often a clone was seen (once, few, many) or the class of an expanded clone, and some rows leave it out.

J gene: TRBJ2-1; D gene: .; V gene: TRBV7-2; clone size: once; CDR3 DNA: TGTGCCAGCAGCGTGGTAACTAGTGGTCACGATGAGCAGTTCTTC; CDR3 protein: CASSVVTSGHDEQFF
J gene: TRBJ1-3; D gene: .; V gene: TRBV7-2; clone size: .; CDR3 DNA: TGTGCCAGCAGCTTAGGATTCATTCTCGGAAACACCATATATTTT; CDR3 protein: CASSLGFILGNTIYF
J gene: TRBJ1-3; D gene: .; V gene: TRBV19; clone size: .; CDR3 DNA: TGTGCCAGTAGGGCACCCTTGGGAAACACCATATATTTT; CDR3 protein: CASRAPLGNTIYF
J gene: TRBJ1-1; D gene: .; V gene: TRBV27; clone size: .; CDR3 DNA: TGTGCCAGCAGTTTTGGCCAGGGGAACACTGAAGCTTTCTTT; CDR3 protein: CASSFGQGNTEAFF
J gene: TRBJ1-5; D gene: TRBD1; V gene: TRBV18; clone size: .; CDR3 DNA: TGTGCCAGCTCACCAGTGACAGGGCGGCGCAATCAGCCCCAGCATTTT; CDR3 protein: CASSPVTGRRNQPQHF
J gene: TRBJ1-1; D gene: .; V gene: TRBV9; clone size: few; CDR3 DNA: TGTGCCAGCAGCACCCAGGGAAACACTGAAGCTTTCTTT; CDR3 protein: CASSTQGNTEAFF
J gene: TRBJ1-2; D gene: TRBD1; V gene: TRBV6-6; clone size: .; CDR3 DNA: TGTGCCAGCAGCCAAGGGATAGACAGGGTTAATGGCTACACCTTC; CDR3 protein: CASSQGIDRVNGYTF
J gene: TRBJ1-5; D gene: .; V gene: TRBV10-3; clone size: few; CDR3 DNA: TGTGCCATCAGTGAGTCTGCCTATAGCAATCAGCCCCAGCATTTT; CDR3 protein: CAISESAYSNQPQHF
J gene: TRBJ2-7; D gene: .; V gene: TRBV6-2/TRBV6-3; clone size: .; CDR3 DNA: TGTGCCAGCAGTAAAGCGGTGGGGTCTAGGGAGCAGTACTTC; CDR3 protein: CASSKAVGSREQYF
J gene: TRBJ1-1; D gene: TRBD1; V gene: TRBV15; clone size: .; CDR3 DNA: TGTGCCACCAGCCGCGGACAGGGTCTCTCTGAAGCTTTCTTT; CDR3 protein: CATSRGQGLSEAFF
J gene: TRBJ2-1; D gene: .; V gene: TRBV6-5; clone size: .; CDR3 DNA: TGTGCCAGCAGTTACGGGGACCTCGGGGACAATGAGCAGTTCTTC; CDR3 protein: CASSYGDLGDNEQFF
J gene: TRBJ1-4; D gene: .; V gene: TRBV19; clone size: .; CDR3 DNA: TGTGCCAGTAGTATAGCTTGGGGTGAAAAACTGTTTTTT; CDR3 protein: CASSIAWGEKLFF
J gene: TRBJ2-7; D gene: TRBD2; V gene: TRBV9; clone size: .; CDR3 DNA: TGTGCCAGCAGCTCCATAGGGACTAGCTCCAACGAGCAGTACTTC; CDR3 protein: CASSSIGTSSNEQYF
J gene: TRBJ2-1; D gene: TRBD1; V gene: TRBV5-4; clone size: .; CDR3 DNA: TGTGCCAGCAGCTTGAGGACAGGGACCTACAATGAGCAGTTCTTC; CDR3 protein: CASSLRTGTYNEQFF
J gene: TRBJ2-2; D gene: .; V gene: TRBV9; clone size: .; CDR3 DNA: TGTGCCAGCAGCCCAGGGGTTGCCGGGGAGCTGTTTTTT; CDR3 protein: CASSPGVAGELFF
J gene: TRBJ2-3; D gene: .; V gene: TRBV13; clone size: once; CDR3 DNA: TGTGCCAGCAGCTTAAGCGGAGCCTATATCACAGATACGCAGTATTTT; CDR3 protein: CASSLSGAYITDTQYF
J gene: TRBJ1-1; D gene: .; V gene: TRBV5-4; clone size: .; CDR3 DNA: TGTGCCAGCAGCTTGGCGTCGGGGGTCGACACTGAAGCTTTCTTT; CDR3 protein: CASSLASGVDTEAFF